This entry concerns a single T cell receptor (beta chain). The antigen is not known. V dropped 2 bases and J dropped 4 bases, with 17 bases sitting between them. From germline, CDR1 is KGHSH and CDR2 LQKENI. The CDR3 spans 16 residues. TCRdb keeps only in-frame clones here, not all; method: immunoSEQ multiplex PCR. Of 9,000 to 9,500 clones listed, about 77% were seen once; the top ten hold approximately 17%. These data belong to a study of tumor-infiltrating lymphocytes in localized non-small cell lung cancer. The wider study: Some samples were collected after neoadjuvant chemotherapy; smokers, never-smokers and several histologies were included. From each patient, both tumor and uninvolved lung, non-adjacent to tumor, were sampled. Study findings and constraints: Higher tumor T cell infiltration than in uninvolved lung was supported by TCRbeta sequencing.

The sequencing sample was made of uninvolved lung tissue not adjacent to the tumor. This clonotype originated in a human donor with non-small cell lung cancer. This chain connects TRBV18 to TRBJ1-2; perhaps TRBD1 as D (5 bases). The CDR3 sequence is CASSPSQGGTTYGYTF. The CDR3 nucleotides read TGTGCCAGCTCACCATCCCAGGGTGGGACGACCTATGGCTACACCTTC.